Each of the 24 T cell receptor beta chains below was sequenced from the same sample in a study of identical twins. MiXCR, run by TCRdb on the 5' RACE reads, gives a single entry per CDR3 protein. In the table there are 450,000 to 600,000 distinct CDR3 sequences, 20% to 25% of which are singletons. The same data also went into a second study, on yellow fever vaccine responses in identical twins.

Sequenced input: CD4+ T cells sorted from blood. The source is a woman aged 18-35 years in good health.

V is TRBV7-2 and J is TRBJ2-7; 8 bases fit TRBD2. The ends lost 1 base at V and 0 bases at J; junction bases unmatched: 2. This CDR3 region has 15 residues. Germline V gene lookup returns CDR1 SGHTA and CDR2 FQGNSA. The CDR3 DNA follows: TGTGCCAGCAGCTTAGGGACTAGCCTCTCCTACGAGCAGTACTTC. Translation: CASSLGTSLSYEQYF.

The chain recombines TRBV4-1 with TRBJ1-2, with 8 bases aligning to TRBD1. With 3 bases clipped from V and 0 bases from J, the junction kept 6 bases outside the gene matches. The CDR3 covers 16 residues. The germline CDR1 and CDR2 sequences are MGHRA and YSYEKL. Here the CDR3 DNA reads TGCGCCAGCAGCCATCGGCGACAGGGGACTAACTATGGCTACACCTTC. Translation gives CASSHRRQGTNYGYTF.

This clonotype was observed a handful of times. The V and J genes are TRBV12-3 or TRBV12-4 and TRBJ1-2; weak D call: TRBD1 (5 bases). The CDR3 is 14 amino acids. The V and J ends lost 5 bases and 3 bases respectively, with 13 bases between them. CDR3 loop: CASSPRRGDYGYTF. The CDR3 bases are TGTGCCAGCAGTCCTCGTCGGGGGGACTATGGCTACACCTTC.

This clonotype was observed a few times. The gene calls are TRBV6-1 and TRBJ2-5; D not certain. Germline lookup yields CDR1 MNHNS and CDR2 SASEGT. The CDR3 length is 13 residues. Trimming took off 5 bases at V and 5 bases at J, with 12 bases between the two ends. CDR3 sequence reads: CASSPLRAETQYF. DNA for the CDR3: TGTGCCAGCAGTCCACTTCGTGCGGAGACCCAGTACTTC.

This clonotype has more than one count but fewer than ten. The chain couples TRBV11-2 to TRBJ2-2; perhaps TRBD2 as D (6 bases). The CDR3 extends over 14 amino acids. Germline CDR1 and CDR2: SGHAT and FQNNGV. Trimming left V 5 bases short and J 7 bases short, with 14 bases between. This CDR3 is CASSPRGLHGELFF. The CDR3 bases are TGTGCCAGCAGCCCACGGGGGTTGCACGGGGAGCTGTTTTTT.

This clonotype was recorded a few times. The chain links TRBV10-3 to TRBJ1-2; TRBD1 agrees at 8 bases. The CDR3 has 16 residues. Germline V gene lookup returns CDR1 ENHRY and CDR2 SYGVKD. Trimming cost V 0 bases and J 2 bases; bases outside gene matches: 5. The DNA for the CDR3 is TGTGCCATCAGTGAGTCGCGGGACAGGCTAAACTATGGCTACACCTTC. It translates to CAISESRDRLNYGYTF.

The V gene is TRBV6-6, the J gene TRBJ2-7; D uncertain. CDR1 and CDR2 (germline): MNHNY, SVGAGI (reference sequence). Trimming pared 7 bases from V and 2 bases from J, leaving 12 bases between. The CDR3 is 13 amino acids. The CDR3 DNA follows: TGTGCCAGCACAGAACAGTCGGCCTACGAGCAGTACTTC. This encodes CASTEQSAYEQYF.

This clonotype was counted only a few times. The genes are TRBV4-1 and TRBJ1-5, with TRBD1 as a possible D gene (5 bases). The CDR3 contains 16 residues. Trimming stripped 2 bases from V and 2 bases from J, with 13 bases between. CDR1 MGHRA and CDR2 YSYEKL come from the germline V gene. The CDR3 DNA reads TGCGCCAGCAGCCAATTAGGGGAGCGTGGCAATCAGCCCCAGCATTTT. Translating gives CASSQLGERGNQPQHF.

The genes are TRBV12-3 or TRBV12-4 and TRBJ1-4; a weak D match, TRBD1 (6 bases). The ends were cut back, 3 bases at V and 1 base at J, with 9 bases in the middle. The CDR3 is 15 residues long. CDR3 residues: CASSFDRQTNEKLFF. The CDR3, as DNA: TGTGCCAGCAGTTTTGACAGGCAAACTAATGAAAAACTGTTTTTT.

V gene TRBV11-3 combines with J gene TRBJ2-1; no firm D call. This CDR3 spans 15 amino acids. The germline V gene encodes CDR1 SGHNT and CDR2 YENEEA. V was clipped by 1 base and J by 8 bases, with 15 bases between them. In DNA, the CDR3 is TGTGCCAGCAGCTTAGTACTCTCCGTGATGCATGAGCAGTTCTTC. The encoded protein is CASSLVLSVMHEQFF.

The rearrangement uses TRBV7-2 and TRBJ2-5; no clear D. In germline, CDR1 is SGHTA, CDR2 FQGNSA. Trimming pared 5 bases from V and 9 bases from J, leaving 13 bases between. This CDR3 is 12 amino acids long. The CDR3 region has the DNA TGTGCCAGCAGCCCACTGACCCCCGCCCAGTACTTC. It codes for CASSPLTPAQYF.

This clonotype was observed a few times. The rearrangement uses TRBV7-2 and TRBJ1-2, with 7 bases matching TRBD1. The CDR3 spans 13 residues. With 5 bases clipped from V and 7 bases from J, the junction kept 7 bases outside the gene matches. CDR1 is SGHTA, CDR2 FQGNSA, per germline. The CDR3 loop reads CASSRQGSFGYTF. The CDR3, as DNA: TGTGCCAGCAGCCGACAGGGTAGCTTTGGCTACACCTTC.

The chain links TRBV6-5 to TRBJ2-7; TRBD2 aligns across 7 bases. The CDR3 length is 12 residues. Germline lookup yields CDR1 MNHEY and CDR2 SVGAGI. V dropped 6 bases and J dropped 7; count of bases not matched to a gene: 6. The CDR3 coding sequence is TGTGCCAGCAGCCGGGAGGCGGGAGAGCAGTACTTC. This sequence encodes CASSREAGEQYF.

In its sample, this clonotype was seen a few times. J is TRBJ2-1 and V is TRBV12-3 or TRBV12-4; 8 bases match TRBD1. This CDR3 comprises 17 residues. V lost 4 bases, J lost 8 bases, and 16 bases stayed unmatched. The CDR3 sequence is CASSSPPSRGLIDEQFF. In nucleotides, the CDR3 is TGTGCCAGCAGTTCCCCACCCTCCAGGGGGCTTATCGATGAGCAGTTCTTC.

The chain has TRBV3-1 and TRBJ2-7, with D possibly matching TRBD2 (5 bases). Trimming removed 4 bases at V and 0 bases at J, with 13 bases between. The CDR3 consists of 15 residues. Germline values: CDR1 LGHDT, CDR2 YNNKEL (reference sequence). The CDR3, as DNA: TGTGCCAGCAGCCCCAATTCGGGGATCTCCTACGAGCAGTACTTC. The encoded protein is CASSPNSGISYEQYF.

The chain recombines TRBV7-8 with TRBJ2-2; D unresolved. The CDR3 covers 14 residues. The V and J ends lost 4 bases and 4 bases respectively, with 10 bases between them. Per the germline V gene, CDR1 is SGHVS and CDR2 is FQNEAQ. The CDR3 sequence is CASSSPRGTGELFF. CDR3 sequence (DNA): TGTGCCAGCAGCTCACCCCGTGGCACCGGGGAGCTGTTTTTT.

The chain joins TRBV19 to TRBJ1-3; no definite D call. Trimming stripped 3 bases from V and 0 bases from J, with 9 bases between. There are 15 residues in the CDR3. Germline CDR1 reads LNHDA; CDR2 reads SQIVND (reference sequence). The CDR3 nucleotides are TGTGCCAGTAGTATGGACTTAAACTCTGGAAACACCATATATTTT. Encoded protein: CASSMDLNSGNTIYF.

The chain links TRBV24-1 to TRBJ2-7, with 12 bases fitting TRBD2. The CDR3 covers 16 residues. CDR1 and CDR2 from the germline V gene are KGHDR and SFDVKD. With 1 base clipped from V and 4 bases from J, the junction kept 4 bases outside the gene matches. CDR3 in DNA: TGTGCCACCAGTGATTTCGGAACTAGCGGGAGGTACGAGCAGTACTTC. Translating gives CATSDFGTSGRYEQYF.

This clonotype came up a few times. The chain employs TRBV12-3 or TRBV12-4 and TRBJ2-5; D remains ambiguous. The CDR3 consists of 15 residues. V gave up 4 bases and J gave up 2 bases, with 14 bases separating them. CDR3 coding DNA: TGTGCCAGCAGTTACTCTAGGCTGGCACAAGAGACCCAGTACTTC. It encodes CASSYSRLAQETQYF.

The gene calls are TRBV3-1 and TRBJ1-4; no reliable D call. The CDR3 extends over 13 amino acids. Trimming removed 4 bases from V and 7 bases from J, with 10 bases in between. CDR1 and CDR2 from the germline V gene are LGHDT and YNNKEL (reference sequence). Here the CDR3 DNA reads TGTGCCAGCAGCCGGCGGGTCGGTGAAAAACTGTTTTTT. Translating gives CASSRRVGEKLFF.

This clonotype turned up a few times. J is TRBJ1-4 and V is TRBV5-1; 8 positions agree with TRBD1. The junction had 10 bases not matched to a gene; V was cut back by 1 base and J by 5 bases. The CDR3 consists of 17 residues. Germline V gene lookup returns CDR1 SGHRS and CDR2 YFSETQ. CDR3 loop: CASSLSPRTGKNEKLFF. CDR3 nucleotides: TGCGCCAGCAGCTTGAGTCCCCGGACAGGGAAGAATGAAAAACTGTTTTTT.

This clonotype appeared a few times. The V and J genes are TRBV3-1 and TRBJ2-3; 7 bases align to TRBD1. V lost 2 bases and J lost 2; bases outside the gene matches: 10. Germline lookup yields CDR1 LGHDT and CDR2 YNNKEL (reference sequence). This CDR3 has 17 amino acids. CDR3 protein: CASSQLLRDSFTDTQYF. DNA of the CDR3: TGTGCCAGCAGCCAACTACTCCGGGACAGCTTCACAGATACGCAGTATTTT.

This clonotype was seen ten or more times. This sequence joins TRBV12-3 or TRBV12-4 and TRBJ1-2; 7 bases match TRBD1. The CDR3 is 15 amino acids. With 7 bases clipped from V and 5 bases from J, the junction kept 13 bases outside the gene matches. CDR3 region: CASTNDQGVRYGYTF. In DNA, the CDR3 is TGTGCCAGCACTAACGATCAGGGGGTTAGATATGGCTACACCTTC.

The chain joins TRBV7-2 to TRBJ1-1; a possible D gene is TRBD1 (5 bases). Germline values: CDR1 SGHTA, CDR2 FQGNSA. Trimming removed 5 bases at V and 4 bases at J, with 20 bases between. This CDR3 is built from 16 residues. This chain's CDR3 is CASSRLRSAGSTEAFF. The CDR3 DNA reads TGTGCCAGCAGCCGGCTAAGGTCGGCAGGGAGCACTGAAGCTTTCTTT. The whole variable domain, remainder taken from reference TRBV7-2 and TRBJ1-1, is GAGVSQSPSNKVTEKGKDVELRCDPISGHTALYWYRQSLGQGLEFLIYFQGNSAPDKSGLPSDRFSAERTGGSVSTLTIQRTQQEDSAVYLCASSRLRSAGSTEAFFGQGTRLTVV.